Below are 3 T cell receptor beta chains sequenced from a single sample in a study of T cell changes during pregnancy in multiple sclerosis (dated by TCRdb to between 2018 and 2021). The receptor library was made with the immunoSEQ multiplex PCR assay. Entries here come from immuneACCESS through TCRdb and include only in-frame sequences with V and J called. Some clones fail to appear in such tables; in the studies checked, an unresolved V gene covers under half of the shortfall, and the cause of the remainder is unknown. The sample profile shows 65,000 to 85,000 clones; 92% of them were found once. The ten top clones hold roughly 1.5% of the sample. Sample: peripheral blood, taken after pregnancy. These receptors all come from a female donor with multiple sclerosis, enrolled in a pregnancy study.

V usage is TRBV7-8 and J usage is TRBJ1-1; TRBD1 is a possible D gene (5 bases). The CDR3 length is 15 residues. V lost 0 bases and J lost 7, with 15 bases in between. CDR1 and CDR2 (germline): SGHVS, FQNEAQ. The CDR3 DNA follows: TGTGCCAGCAGCTTAGCGGGTTGGGTGGGGGGTGAAGCTTTCTTT. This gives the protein CASSLAGWVGGEAFF.

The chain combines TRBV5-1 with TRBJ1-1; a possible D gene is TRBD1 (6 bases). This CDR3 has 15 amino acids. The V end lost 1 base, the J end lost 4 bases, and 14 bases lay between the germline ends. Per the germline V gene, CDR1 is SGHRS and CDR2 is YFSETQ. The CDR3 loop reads CASSLPGHEGTEAFF. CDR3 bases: TGCGCCAGCAGCTTGCCGGGACATGAGGGCACTGAAGCTTTCTTT.

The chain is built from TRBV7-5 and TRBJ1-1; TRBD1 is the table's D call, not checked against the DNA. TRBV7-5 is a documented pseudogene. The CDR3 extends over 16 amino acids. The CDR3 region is CVRSFWTGGMNTEAFF. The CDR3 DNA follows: TGTGTCAGAAGCTTCTGGACAGGGGGCATGAACACTGAAGCTTTCTTT.